This passage covers 32 T cell receptor beta chains from one sample sequenced in a study of T cell changes during pregnancy in multiple sclerosis (dated by TCRdb to between 2018 and 2020). The library came from the immunoSEQ multiplex PCR assay. As stored in TCRdb, this immuneACCESS dataset retains in-frame rearrangements with V and J assigned. A fraction of the clones does not appear; measured against another copy, unresolved V genes explain less than half of the discrepancy, and the remainder lacks a known reason. Here the sample has fewer than 65,000 clones; around 94% occur a single time. 0.25% to 0.4% of the sample comes from the top ten. The sequences come from CD4+ T cells from peripheral blood mononuclear cells, collected in the third trimester of pregnancy. The receptors come from a female donor with multiple sclerosis, enrolled in a pregnancy study.

The rearrangement links TRBV7-2 to TRBJ1-4, with no clear D. CDR3 length equals 14 residues. V was pared by 5 bases and J by 1 base, with 8 bases between. The germline CDR1 and CDR2 sequences are SGHTA and FQGNSA. Written as DNA, the CDR3 is TGTGCCAGCAGCCCACAGAGAACTAATGAAAAACTGTTTTTT. It codes for CASSPQRTNEKLFF.

Turning to this clone: This same CDR3 is encoded by further DNA sequences in the sample. The CDR3 DNA reads TGCGCCAGCAGCCAAGTGGGGACAGGGGGAGAGACCCAGTACTTC. It specifies CASSQVGTGGETQYF. This chain uses TRBV4-3 with TRBJ2-5, with 11 bases lining up with TRBD1. Germline CDR1 LGHNA, CDR2 YSLEER. This CDR3 spans 15 amino acids. The V and J ends lost 1 base and 4 bases, in that order; junction bases with no gene match: 2.

Only one count was recorded for this clone. V gene TRBV30 combines with J gene TRBJ2-7, with D perhaps TRBD1 (6 bases). V was pared by 3 bases and J by 2 bases, with 14 bases between. The CDR3 sequence is 14 residues long. Germline CDR1 is GTSNPN and CDR2 is SVGIG (reference sequence). CDR3 DNA sequence: TGTGCCTGGAGCCGGGGACACCGCACCTACGAGCAGTACTTC. Translation gives CAWSRGHRTYEQYF.

This clone was seen just once. The V gene is TRBV5-6, the J gene TRBJ2-2; 8 bases agree with TRBD1. The CDR3 contains 15 residues. Germline CDR1 is SGHDT and CDR2 is YYEEEE. V shed 4 bases and J 5 bases; nucleotides not matched to a gene: 7. The CDR3 DNA is TGTGCCAGCAGCGTCGGGACAGGTCGGACCGGGGAGCTGTTTTTT. Translation: CASSVGTGRTGELFF.

J is TRBJ2-7 and V is TRBV7-2; no reliable D call. Germline loops: CDR1 SGHTA, CDR2 FQGNSA. With 5 bases removed from V and 1 base from J, the gap between germline ends came to 12 bases. The CDR3 has 14 amino acids. The CDR3 DNA sequence: TGTGCCAGCAGCAAAACATTGACTTCCTACGAGCAGTACTTC. Amino acid sequence: CASSKTLTSYEQYF.

The sample holds a few counts of this clone. The V call is TRBV7-9, the J call TRBJ1-2; TRBD1 matches 7 bases. Germline CDR1 SEHNR, CDR2 FQNEAQ (reference sequence). With 6 bases clipped from V and 4 bases from J, the junction kept 8 bases outside the gene matches. This CDR3 region has 14 residues. The CDR3 region is CASRYDRELYGYTF. Here the CDR3 DNA reads TGTGCCAGCAGATATGACAGGGAGCTCTATGGCTACACCTTC.

The chain is built from TRBV7-2 and TRBJ1-6; a possible D gene is TRBD1 (5 bases). CDR3 length equals 13 residues. Per the germline V gene, CDR1 is SGHTA and CDR2 is FQGNSA. V was cut by 5 bases and J by 8 bases, with 10 bases left in between. The CDR3 nucleotides read TGTGCCAGCAGCCCCCAGACAGATTCACCCCTCCACTTT. Residues: CASSPQTDSPLHF.

The V call is TRBV15, the J call TRBJ2-2; 8 bases are shared with TRBD1. The CDR3 totals 16 residues. Losses at the gene ends were 4 bases for V and 2 bases for J; bases not matched to a gene: 6. The germline gives CDR1 LNHNV, CDR2 YYDKDF (reference sequence). The CDR3 loop reads CATSITGTGNTGELFF. DNA of the CDR3: TGTGCCACCAGCATCACCGGGACAGGAAACACCGGGGAGCTGTTTTTT.

The chain recombines TRBV19 with TRBJ2-7, with 7 bases fitting TRBD2. V trimming: 1 base; J trimming: 5 bases; junction bases outside the gene matches: 5. This CDR3 is built from 14 residues. The germline CDR1 and CDR2 sequences are LNHDA and SQIVND (reference sequence). The CDR3 here is CASSIGGSVNEQYF. CDR3 nucleotides: TGTGCCAGTAGTATAGGCGGGAGTGTTAACGAGCAGTACTTC.

The chain links TRBV30 to TRBJ1-4; D remains ambiguous. This CDR3 contains 13 residues. CDR1 is GTSNPN, CDR2 SVGIG, per germline (reference sequence). Trimming removed 5 bases at V and 8 bases at J, with 15 bases between. This chain's CDR3 is CAWQKRGGEKLFF. The CDR3 coding sequence is TGTGCCTGGCAAAAACGCGGAGGCGAAAAACTGTTTTTT.

The chain employs TRBV4-2 and TRBJ2-7, with 12 bases fitting TRBD2. The V gene end was trimmed by 3 bases and the J gene end by 4 bases; junction bases not matched to a gene: 16. The length of the CDR3 is 19 residues. Germline lookup yields CDR1 LGHNA and CDR2 YNFKEQ. The CDR3 DNA is TGTGCCAGCAGCCACACTGCCCTACTGACTAGCGGGAGTGGGTACGAGCAGTACTTC. This sequence encodes CASSHTALLTSGSGYEQYF.

V and J are TRBV9 and TRBJ2-7; 7 bases match TRBD1. This CDR3 is built from 13 residues. Germline CDR1 is SGDLS and CDR2 is YYNGEE. The J segment lost 0 bases and the V segment lost 4 bases, leaving 1 base of the junction unmatched. Here the CDR3 reads CASSWDSSYEQYF. The CDR3 nucleotides read TGTGCCAGCAGCTGGGACAGCTCCTACGAGCAGTACTTC.

The V and J genes are TRBV4-1 and TRBJ2-7; 8 positions match TRBD1. After removal of 1 base from V and 5 bases from J, the junction contained 4 bases not matched to a gene. This CDR3 is built from 14 residues. The germline CDR1 and CDR2 sequences are MGHRA and YSYEKL. CDR3 residues: CASSQGTGMNEQYF. CDR3 bases: TGCGCCAGCAGCCAAGGGACAGGGATGAACGAGCAGTACTTC.

The gene calls are TRBV5-1 and TRBJ1-4; 7 bases map to TRBD1. The V gene's germline CDR1 is SGHRS and CDR2 YFSETQ. The length of the CDR3 is 15 residues. The junction had 4 bases not matched to a gene; V was cut back by 0 bases and J by 5 bases. As DNA, the CDR3 is TGCGCCAGCAGCTTGGCAGGACAGGAGAATGAAAAACTGTTTTTT. It specifies CASSLAGQENEKLFF. Variable domain in full (rest from reference TRBV5-1 and TRBJ1-4): KAGVTQTPRYLIKTRGQQVTLSCSPISGHRSVSWYQQTPGQGLQFLFEYFSETQRNKGNFPGRFSGRQFSNSRSEMNVSTLELGDSALYLCASSLAGQENEKLFFGSGTQLSVL.

The chain joins TRBV6-5 to TRBJ1-5, with 7 positions matching TRBD1. Germline trimming cut 6 bases from V and 8 bases from J; bases unmatched to any gene: 4. There are 12 residues in the CDR3. Germline CDR1 MNHEY, CDR2 SVGAGI. CDR3 bases: TGTGCCAGCAGGACAGGGAGAGAGCCCCAGCATTTT. Translating gives CASRTGREPQHF.

The chain uses TRBV28 and TRBJ2-3; a possible D gene is TRBD2 (6 bases). V was trimmed by 8 bases and J by 0 bases, leaving 27 bases between them. The CDR3 runs 19 residues. Germline V gene data show CDR1 as MDHEN and CDR2 as SYDVKM. The CDR3 DNA is TGTGCCAGCCGGGGGATTCCTGTAGTCCCTGTAGTCAGCACAGATACGCAGTATTTT. Its protein is CASRGIPVVPVVSTDTQYF.

The chain uses TRBV27 and TRBJ2-2; perhaps TRBD2 as D (6 bases). Deletions cut 7 bases from V and 5 bases from J, with 17 bases between. The CDR3 extends over 15 amino acids. Germline V CDR1 and CDR2: MNHEY, SMNVEV (reference sequence). In nucleotides, the CDR3 is TGTGCCAGCACTAGATTTAGCGGAGGGACCGGGGAGCTGTTTTTT. Encoded protein: CASTRFSGGTGELFF.

This sequence joins TRBV18 and TRBJ2-5; D is unclear. The CDR3 loop spans 13 amino acids. CDR1 KGHSH and CDR2 LQKENI come from the germline V gene. The V end lost 3 bases, the J end lost 3 bases, and 8 bases lay between the germline ends. The CDR3 coding sequence is TGTGCCAGCTCACCGGGCTTGAAAGAGACCCAGTACTTC. Its protein is CASSPGLKETQYF.

The J gene is TRBJ1-2, the V gene TRBV27; 8 bases map to TRBD1. The CDR3 extends over 17 amino acids. Germline CDR1 reads MNHEY; CDR2 reads SMNVEV (reference sequence). V lost 5 bases, J lost 7 bases, and 18 bases stayed unmatched. In DNA, the CDR3 is TGTGCCAGCAGTCGAGATCGGACAGGGATCTTTCGAGTTGGCTACACCTTC. Protein sequence: CASSRDRTGIFRVGYTF.

The chain links TRBV29-1 to TRBJ2-7, with 7 bases aligning to TRBD2. Germline CDR1 reads SQVTM; CDR2 reads ANQGSEA. The CDR3 loop spans 13 amino acids. V shed 4 bases and J 4 bases; nucleotides not matched to a gene: 7. The CDR3: CSVGGGRGYEQYF. The CDR3 DNA sequence: TGCAGCGTTGGGGGGGGGAGGGGATACGAGCAGTACTTC.

This clone occurred once. The chain carries TRBV6-5 and TRBJ2-7, with TRBD2 matching 11 bases. In germline, CDR1 is MNHEY, CDR2 SVGAGI. The CDR3 extends over 16 amino acids. The J segment lost 4 bases and the V segment lost 2 bases, leaving 7 bases of the junction unmatched. This chain's CDR3 is CASSYRLAGGPYEQYF. CDR3 nucleotides: TGTGCCAGCAGTTACAGGCTAGCGGGGGGACCTTACGAGCAGTACTTC.

The chain uses TRBV28 and TRBJ1-2, with D unclear. The CDR3 contains 14 residues. Trimming took 4 bases from V and 4 from J, leaving 13 bases between them. CDR1 is MDHEN, CDR2 SYDVKM, per germline. The CDR3 reads CASSSPGGIYGYTF. DNA for the CDR3: TGTGCCAGCAGTTCCCCCGGTGGTATCTATGGCTACACCTTC.

The gene calls are TRBV11-1 and TRBJ1-1; TRBD1 might be the D (5 bases). The CDR3 totals 15 residues. In germline, CDR1 is SGHAT, CDR2 FQDESV (reference sequence). Trimming took off 3 bases at V and 4 bases at J, with 15 bases between the two ends. In DNA, the CDR3 is TGTGCCAGCAGCTTTAGCAGGGTTGTTTCCACTGAAGCTTTCTTT. Translation gives CASSFSRVVSTEAFF.

The J gene is TRBJ1-3, the V gene TRBV28, with D tentatively TRBD1 (6 bases). Germline CDR1 and CDR2: MDHEN and SYDVKM. V gave up 4 bases and J gave up 0 bases, with 10 bases separating them. This CDR3 spans 15 amino acids. In DNA form, the CDR3 reads TGTGCCAGCAGTTCACAGGGTTACTCTGGAAACACCATATATTTT. Translated, it gives CASSSQGYSGNTIYF.

The chain joins TRBV10-3 to TRBJ2-7; 12 positions match TRBD2. Looked up from germline, CDR1 is ENHRY and CDR2 is SYGVKD. This CDR3 is built from 14 residues. V lost 10 bases, J lost 0 bases, and 4 bases stayed unmatched. This chain's CDR3 is CATQTSGSSYEQYF. CDR3 bases: TGTGCCACCCAGACTAGCGGGAGCTCCTACGAGCAGTACTTC.

The table lists this clone with a count of one. The CDR3 DNA is TGCGCCAGCAGCTCAGAGACACAGGGGAGTCGGTATGGCTACACCTTC. Translated, it gives CASSSETQGSRYGYTF. The V call is TRBV5-1, the J call TRBJ1-2, with 7 bases lining up with TRBD1. V was clipped by 3 bases and J by 5 bases; unmatched bases: 13. Germline V gives CDR1 SGHRS, CDR2 YFSETQ. This CDR3 contains 16 residues.

The rearrangement links TRBV6-5 to TRBJ1-2, with 8 bases that match TRBD1. After removal of 6 bases from V and 8 bases from J, the junction contained 5 bases not matched to a gene. Germline V gene lookup returns CDR1 MNHEY and CDR2 SVGAGI. This CDR3 contains 12 residues. CDR3: CASRDRVSGYTF. The DNA of the CDR3 is TGTGCCAGCAGGGACAGGGTCTCGGGCTACACCTTC.

This rearrangement joins TRBV7-9 to TRBJ2-4; 12 bases are a match to TRBD2. This CDR3 spans 14 amino acids. Germline-derived CDR1 and CDR2 are SEHNR and FQNEAQ (reference sequence). Trimming at V came to 6 bases and at J to 5 bases, leaving 2 bases not matched to a gene. The DNA of the CDR3 is TGTGCCAGCAGGACTAGCGGGGGACAAAACATTCAGTACTTC. Protein: CASRTSGGQNIQYF.

This clone was detected a few times. The chain combines TRBV19 with TRBJ2-1, with 8 bases that match TRBD2. From germline, CDR1 is LNHDA and CDR2 SQIVND (reference sequence). The CDR3 consists of 15 residues. The V gene end was trimmed by 1 base and the J gene end by 8 bases; junction bases not matched to a gene: 7. CDR3 sequence: CASSIVQGLAYEQFF. The DNA of the CDR3 is TGTGCCAGTAGTATAGTCCAAGGACTAGCTTATGAGCAGTTCTTC.

The chain links TRBV7-2 to TRBJ2-7, with 7 bases fitting TRBD2. This CDR3 is 14 amino acids long. Germline V CDR1 and CDR2: SGHTA, FQGNSA. V lost 5 bases, J lost 3 bases, and 7 bases stayed unmatched. The CDR3 sequence: CASSPGLDGYEQYF. DNA of the CDR3: TGTGCCAGCAGCCCCGGACTAGACGGCTACGAGCAGTACTTC.

V is TRBV19 and J is TRBJ2-3, with D perhaps matching TRBD2 (6 bases). Germline CDR1 LNHDA, CDR2 SQIVND (reference sequence). Trimming removed 5 bases from V and 4 bases from J, with 16 bases in between. There are 15 residues in the CDR3. The CDR3 here is CASSGGGGAPDTQYF. The CDR3 coding sequence is TGTGCCAGTAGTGGAGGAGGCGGGGCCCCAGATACGCAGTATTTT.

The genes are TRBV6-5 and TRBJ2-7, with 11 positions matching TRBD2. Trimming removed 2 bases from V and 3 bases from J; junction bases left unmatched: 3. Germline-derived CDR1 and CDR2 are MNHEY and SVGAGI. The CDR3 has 15 residues. The CDR3 region has the DNA TGTGCCAGCAGTTACGGAACTAGCGGGGGCTACGAGCAGTACTTC. This encodes CASSYGTSGGYEQYF.